The T cell receptor beta chain under discussion was sequenced for a study of molecular identifiers for immune sequencing clone quantification. Germline V CDR1 and CDR2: MDHEN, SYDVKM. The CDR3 contains 14 residues. MiXCR, applied by TCRdb to the PCR reads, yields one record per CDR3 protein. The sample has around 480,000 distinct CDR3 sequences; roughly 24% are singletons. In this sample, this clonotype turned up once. Being one base from a much bigger clone, this may be a read error. The sequencing input was naive CD8+ T cells from blood, with Jurkat cell RNA spiked in. The subset: FACS-sorted CD8+CD4-CCR7+CD45RA+ naive T cells. The chain joins TRBV28 to TRBJ1-1, with D uncertain. The origin of this receptor is a human donor in good health. Some libraries in this study had Jurkat cell RNA spiked in. CDR3 sequence: CASRNSYLNTEASF. CDR3 bases: TGTGCCAGCAGAAACAGTTATTTGAACACTGAAGCTTCCTTT.